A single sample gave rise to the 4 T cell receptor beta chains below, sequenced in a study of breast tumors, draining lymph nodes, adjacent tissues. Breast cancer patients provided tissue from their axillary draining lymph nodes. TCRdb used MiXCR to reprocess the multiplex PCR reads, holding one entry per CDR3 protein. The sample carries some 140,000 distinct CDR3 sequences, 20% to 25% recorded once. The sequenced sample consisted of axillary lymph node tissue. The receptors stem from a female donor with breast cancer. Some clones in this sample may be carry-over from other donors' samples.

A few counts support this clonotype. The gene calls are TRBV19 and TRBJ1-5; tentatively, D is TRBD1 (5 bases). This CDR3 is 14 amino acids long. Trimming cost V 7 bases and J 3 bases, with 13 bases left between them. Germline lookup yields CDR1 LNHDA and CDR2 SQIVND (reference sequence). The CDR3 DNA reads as TGTGCCAGTAACGCGGGGCAGAACAATCAGCCCCAGCATTTT. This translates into CASNAGQNNQPQHF.

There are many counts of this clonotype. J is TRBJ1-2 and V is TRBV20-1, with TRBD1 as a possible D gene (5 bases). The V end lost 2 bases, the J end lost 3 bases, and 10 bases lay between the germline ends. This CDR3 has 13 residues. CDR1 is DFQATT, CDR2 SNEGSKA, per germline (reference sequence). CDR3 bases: TGCAGTGCTAGATCCAGGGTCGACTATGGCTACACCTTC. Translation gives CSARSRVDYGYTF.

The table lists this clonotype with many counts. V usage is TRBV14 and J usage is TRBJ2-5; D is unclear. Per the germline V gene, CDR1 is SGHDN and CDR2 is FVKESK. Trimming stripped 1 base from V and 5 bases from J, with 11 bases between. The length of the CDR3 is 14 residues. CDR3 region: CASSQVGEWETQYF. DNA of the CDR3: TGTGCCAGCAGCCAAGTCGGAGAGTGGGAGACCCAGTACTTC. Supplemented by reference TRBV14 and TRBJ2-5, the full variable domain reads EAGVTQFPSHSVIEKGQTVTLRCDPISGHDNLYWYRRVMGKEIKFLLHFVKESKQDESGMPNNRFLAERTGGTYSTLKVQPAELEDSGVYFCASSQVGEWETQYFGPGTRLLVL.

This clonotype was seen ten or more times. The CDR3 here is CASSLAMGANTGELFF. In DNA form, the CDR3 reads TGTGCCAGCAGCTTGGCCATGGGGGCGAACACCGGGGAGCTGTTTTTT. V usage is TRBV5-5 and J usage is TRBJ2-2, with D perhaps TRBD1 or TRBD2 (5 bases each). This CDR3 spans 16 amino acids. CDR1 and CDR2 from the germline V gene are SGHKS and YYEKEE (reference sequence). Trimming took 0 bases from V and 0 from J, leaving 9 bases between them. Drawing the rest from reference TRBV5-5 and TRBJ2-2, the complete variable domain is DAGVTQSPTHLIKTRGQQVTLRCSPISGHKSVSWYQQVLGQGPQFIFQYYEKEERGRGNFPDRFSARQFPNYSSELNVNALLLGDSALYLCASSLAMGANTGELFFGEGSRLTVL.